This passage covers 23 T cell receptor beta chains from one sample sequenced in a study of cytomegalovirus exposure and HLA in healthy donors. This PCR relied on a set of 60 Vbeta primers and 13 Jbeta primers. Data came from immunoSEQ multiplex PCR; TCRdb stores just in-frame clones and leaves some out. The repertoire has about 190,000 clones, approximately 87% of them found once; the top ten carry roughly 1.3%. Sequencing input: PBMCs. These TCRs come from a man between 25 and 39 years old in good health and CMV-seronegative.

CDR3 nucleotides: TGTGCCACCAGCAGAGGGTATTCGGGAGCTGGGGCCAACGTCCTGACTTTC. Translating it yields CATSRGYSGAGANVLTF. This chain uses TRBV15 with TRBJ2-6; D may be TRBD2 (6 bases). Germline V gene data show CDR1 as LNHNV and CDR2 as YYDKDF (reference sequence). This CDR3 contains 17 residues. The V gene lost 1 base and the J gene lost 2 bases, with 12 bases spanning the gap.

This chain uses TRBV10-3 with TRBJ2-5, with 7 bases identical to TRBD2. Near its end, the DNA agrees better with TRBJ2-7, so the J call may be wrong. Germline CDR1 reads ENHRY; CDR2 reads SYGVKD. CDR3 length: 15 residues. This CDR3 is CAISESGGNSYEQYF. DNA of the CDR3: TGTGCCATCAGTGAGTCGGGGGGGAATTCCTACGAGCAGTACTTC.

The rearrangement joins TRBV7-2 to TRBJ2-3; 12 bases agree with TRBD2. V lost 5 bases, J lost 2 bases, and 5 bases stayed unmatched. This CDR3 comprises 16 residues. The V gene's germline CDR1 is SGHTA and CDR2 FQGNSA. DNA for the CDR3: TGTGCCAGCAGCCCACCTAGCGGGAGGGCCACAGATACGCAGTATTTT. Translated, it gives CASSPPSGRATDTQYF. The entire variable domain, with the rest obtained from reference TRBV7-2 and TRBJ2-3, is as follows: GAGVSQSPSNKVTEKGKDVELRCDPISGHTALYWYRQSLGQGLEFLIYFQGNSAPDKSGLPSDRFSAERTGGSVSTLTIQRTQQEDSAVYLCASSPPSGRATDTQYFGPGTRLTVL.

This sequence joins TRBV19 and TRBJ1-2; D is perhaps TRBD1 (6 bases). CDR1 LNHDA and CDR2 SQIVND come from the germline V gene (reference sequence). The ends were cut back, 6 bases at V and 4 bases at J, with 15 bases in the middle. The CDR3 is 14 amino acids. This chain's CDR3 is CASSIKTGLYGYTF. The CDR3 DNA is TGTGCCAGTAGCATAAAAACAGGGCTCTATGGCTACACCTTC.

The chain uses TRBV6-5 and TRBJ2-1; tentatively, D is TRBD1 (5 bases). CDR3 length: 14 amino acids. Germline CDR1 is MNHEY and CDR2 is SVGAGI. V was shortened by 6 bases and J by 1 base, with 10 bases between the two germline ends. The CDR3 DNA is TGTGCCAGCAGGACCGACAGATCCTACAATGAGCAGTTCTTC. It codes for CASRTDRSYNEQFF.

The chain links TRBV2 to TRBJ2-3; the match to TRBD2 covers 10 bases. In germline, CDR1 is SNHLY, CDR2 FYNNEI. J gave up 2 bases and V 8 bases, and 4 bases lay outside the gene matches. This CDR3 is 14 amino acids long. The DNA for the CDR3 is TGTGCCAGCCGGACTAGCGGAGTCACAGATACGCAGTATTTT. Translation gives CASRTSGVTDTQYF.

This chain links TRBV29-1 with TRBJ1-2; D is uncertain. Germline CDR1 SQVTM, CDR2 ANQGSEA. The CDR3 contains 12 residues. The V gene lost 1 base and the J gene lost 8 bases, with 11 bases spanning the gap. The CDR3 protein is CSVEGPTRGYTF. The CDR3 coding sequence is TGCAGCGTTGAAGGCCCTACTAGAGGCTACACCTTC.

CDR3 in DNA: TGTGCCAGCAGGTGGGGACAGCTCCAAATAAACACTGAAGCTTTCTTT. The encoded protein is CASRWGQLQINTEAFF. V gene TRBV21-1 combines with J gene TRBJ1-1; the D call TRBD1 from the table was never checked on the DNA. TRBV21-1 is tagged as a pseudogene. There are 16 residues in the CDR3.

The chain combines TRBV5-1 with TRBJ2-2, with 7 bases lining up with TRBD1. There are 16 residues in the CDR3. V dropped 3 bases and J dropped 6; count of bases not matched to a gene: 11. Per the germline V gene, CDR1 is SGHRS and CDR2 is YFSETQ. The DNA of the CDR3 is TGCGCCAGCAGCTCTGACAGGGTTCCCCAGGCCGGGGAGCTGTTTTTT. As protein: CASSSDRVPQAGELFF.

The J gene is TRBJ1-6, the V gene TRBV19; tentative D call: TRBD1 (6 bases). The length of the CDR3 is 16 residues. CDR1 and CDR2 (germline): LNHDA, SQIVND (reference sequence). Trimming took off 2 bases at V and 3 bases at J, with 11 bases between the two ends. Written as DNA, the CDR3 is TGTGCCAGTAGTATAAGGGGGATGTTCTATAATTCACCCCTCCACTTT. This gives the protein CASSIRGMFYNSPLHF.

The rearrangement joins TRBV19 to TRBJ1-1; D perhaps matches TRBD1 (5 bases). This CDR3 contains 14 residues. The germline V and J ends were trimmed by 0 bases and 8 bases, with 13 bases remaining between them. Per the germline V gene, CDR1 is LNHDA and CDR2 is SQIVND (reference sequence). The CDR3, as DNA: TGTGCCAGTAGTATAGAACGGACAATGTTGGAAGCTTTCTTT. This gives the protein CASSIERTMLEAFF.

V gene TRBV7-9 combines with J gene TRBJ2-1; 13 positions agree with TRBD2. CDR1 is SEHNR and CDR2 is FQNEAQ in the germline V gene (reference sequence). This CDR3 is 18 amino acids long. V shed 4 bases, J shed 8 bases, and the junction held 14 bases outside the gene matches. CDR3 sequence: CASSSNSPGLAGTHEQFF. CDR3 nucleotide sequence: TGTGCCAGCAGCTCTAACAGTCCGGGACTAGCGGGGACCCATGAGCAGTTCTTC. The entire variable domain, with the rest obtained from reference TRBV7-9 and TRBJ2-1, is as follows: DTGVSQNPRHKITKRGQNVTFRCDPISEHNRLYWYRQTLGQGPEFLTYFQNEAQLEKSRLLSDRFSAERPKGSFSTLEIQRTEQGDSAMYLCASSSNSPGLAGTHEQFFGPGTRLTVL.

The V call is TRBV6-5, the J call TRBJ2-5; 7 nucleotides line up with TRBD2. The CDR3 spans 14 residues. With V trimmed by 6 bases and J by 5 bases, 9 bases remained unmatched. Germline values: CDR1 MNHEY, CDR2 SVGAGI. CDR3 sequence reads: CASSAGGGSETQYF. The CDR3 DNA sequence: TGTGCCAGCAGCGCGGGCGGCGGGAGTGAGACCCAGTACTTC.

This chain uses TRBV5-1 with TRBJ1-1, with a possible D match to TRBD1 (5 bases). The CDR3 consists of 13 residues. V was clipped by 2 bases and J by 6 bases, with 11 bases between them. In germline, CDR1 is SGHRS, CDR2 YFSETQ. The CDR3 DNA is TGCGCCAGCAGCTTTACAGGTCTTCCTGAAGCTTTCTTT. This sequence encodes CASSFTGLPEAFF.

The chain links TRBV19 to TRBJ1-5; unclear D gene. The CDR3 extends over 17 amino acids. Germline V gene lookup returns CDR1 LNHDA and CDR2 SQIVND (reference sequence). Deletions cut 10 bases from V and 0 bases from J, with 22 bases between. The CDR3 nucleotides read TGTGCCACAGAAGACTCCAAAGCGCACGGTAGCAATCAGCCCCAGCATTTT. It is translated as CATEDSKAHGSNQPQHF.

V gene TRBV6-6 combines with J gene TRBJ1-2, with TRBD1 matching 7 bases. The CDR3 contains 11 residues. Trimming took 6 bases from V and 8 from J; bases not matched to a gene: 3. The germline V gene has CDR1 MNHNY and CDR2 SVGAGI (reference sequence). The CDR3 nucleotides are TGTGCCAGCAGCCAGGGGGAAGGCTACACCTTC. This gives the protein CASSQGEGYTF.

The chain is built from TRBV2 and TRBJ1-5; a possible D gene is TRBD1 (5 bases). Germline V CDR1 and CDR2: SNHLY, FYNNEI. This CDR3 region has 17 residues. V was trimmed by 4 bases and J by 2 bases, leaving 18 bases between them. The CDR3 here is CASSARQPRIGNQPQHF. CDR3 nucleotides: TGTGCCAGCAGTGCCCGACAGCCACGTATTGGCAATCAGCCCCAGCATTTT.

This clone appeared a single time. The chain has TRBV5-6 and TRBJ2-3; D unresolved. CDR1 is SGHDT, CDR2 YYEEEE, per germline. The CDR3 extends over 13 amino acids. Trimming removed 1 base at V and 1 base at J, with 4 bases between. The CDR3 sequence is CASSLRGTDTQYF. As DNA, the CDR3 is TGTGCCAGCAGCTTGCGTGGCACAGATACGCAGTATTTT. Based on the CDR3 plus reference TRBV5-6 and TRBJ2-3, the full variable domain is DAGVTQSPTHLIKTRGQQVTLRCSPKSGHDTVSWYQQALGQGPQFIFQYYEEEERQRGNFPDRFSGHQFPNYSSELNVNALLLGDSALYLCASSLRGTDTQYFGPGTRLTVL.

The V call is TRBV11-3, the J call TRBJ2-1; TRBD2 agrees at 14 bases. The CDR3 is 15 amino acids. The germline V gene encodes CDR1 SGHNT and CDR2 YENEEA. The V gene end was trimmed by 3 bases and the J gene end by 8 bases; junction bases not matched to a gene: 3. CDR3 nucleotides: TGTGCCAGCAGCTTCAGGGGACTAGCGGGGGATGAGCAGTTCTTC. It is translated as CASSFRGLAGDEQFF.

The chain has TRBV1 and TRBJ2-1; the tabulated D call, TRBD2, remains unverified against the DNA. TRBV1 is a documented pseudogene. The CDR3 is 16 residues long. The CDR3 DNA follows: TGCACCAGCAGCCAAGACCCGGTCTACTCCTACAATGAGCAGTTCTTC. It codes for CTSSQDPVYSYNEQFF.

This clone was observed a few times. The genes are TRBV15 and TRBJ1-2, with D tentatively TRBD1 (5 bases). V dropped 0 bases and J dropped 4 bases, with 21 bases sitting between them. This CDR3 region has 18 residues. Per the germline V gene, CDR1 is LNHNV and CDR2 is YYDKDF (reference sequence). The CDR3 bases are TGTGCCACCAGCAGAGAACCCCCCGACAGAATCCCTCGCTATGGCTACACCTTC. Its translation is CATSREPPDRIPRYGYTF. The whole variable domain, filled in from reference TRBV15 and TRBJ1-2, reads DAMVIQNPRYQVTQFGKPVTLSCSQTLNHNVMYWYQQKSSQAPKLLFHYYDKDFNNEADTPDNFQSRRPNTSFCFLDIRSPGLGDTAMYLCATSREPPDRIPRYGYTFGSGTRLTVV.

This clone showed up just once. J is TRBJ2-6 and V is TRBV18; D unresolved. The CDR3 loop spans 16 amino acids. With 1 base removed from V and 4 bases from J, the gap between germline ends came to 11 bases. Germline assignment: CDR1 KGHSH and CDR2 LQKENI. Here the CDR3 reads CASSPLGLSGANVLTF. Written as DNA, the CDR3 is TGTGCCAGCTCACCACTGGGCCTGTCGGGGGCCAACGTCCTGACTTTC.

This chain uses TRBV27 with TRBJ1-5, with TRBD1 matching 8 bases. V lost 6 bases and J lost 10; bases outside the gene matches: 17. This CDR3 contains 16 residues. Germline V gives CDR1 MNHEY, CDR2 SMNVEV (reference sequence). The CDR3 DNA follows: TGTGCCAGCAGGCCGGGTCGGGGTCTCACAGGGGGTCCCCAGCATTTT. Protein sequence: CASRPGRGLTGGPQHF.